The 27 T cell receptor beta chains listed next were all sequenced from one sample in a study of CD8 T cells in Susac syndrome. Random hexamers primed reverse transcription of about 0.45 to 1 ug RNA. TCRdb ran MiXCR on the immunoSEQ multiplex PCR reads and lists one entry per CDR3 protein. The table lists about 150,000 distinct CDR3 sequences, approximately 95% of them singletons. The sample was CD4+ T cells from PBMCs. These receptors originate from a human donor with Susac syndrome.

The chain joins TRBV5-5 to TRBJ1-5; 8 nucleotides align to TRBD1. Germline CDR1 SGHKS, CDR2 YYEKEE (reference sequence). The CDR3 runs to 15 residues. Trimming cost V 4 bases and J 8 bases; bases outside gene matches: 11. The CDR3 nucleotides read TGTGCCAGCAGCGGGGGACAGGTTATGGGGGAGCCCCAGCATTTT. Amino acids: CASSGGQVMGEPQHF.

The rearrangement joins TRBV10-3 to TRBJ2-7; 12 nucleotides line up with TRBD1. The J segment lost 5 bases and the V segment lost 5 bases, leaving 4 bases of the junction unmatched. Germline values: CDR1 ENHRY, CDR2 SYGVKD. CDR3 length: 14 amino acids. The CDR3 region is CAISSGQGAHEQYF. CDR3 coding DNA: TGTGCCATCAGTTCGGGACAGGGGGCCCACGAGCAGTACTTC.

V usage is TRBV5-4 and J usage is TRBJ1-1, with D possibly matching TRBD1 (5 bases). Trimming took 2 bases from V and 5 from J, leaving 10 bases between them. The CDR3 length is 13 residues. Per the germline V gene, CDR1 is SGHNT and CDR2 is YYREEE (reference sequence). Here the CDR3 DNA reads TGTGCCAGCAGCTTAACCGGGACGACTGAAGCTTTCTTT. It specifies CASSLTGTTEAFF.

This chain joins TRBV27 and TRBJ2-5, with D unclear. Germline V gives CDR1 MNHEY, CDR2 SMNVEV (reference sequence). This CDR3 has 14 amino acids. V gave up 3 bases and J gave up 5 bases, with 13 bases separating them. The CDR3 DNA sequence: TGTGCCAGCAGTTTCTTAAGTAACCGGGAGACCCAGTACTTC. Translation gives CASSFLSNRETQYF.

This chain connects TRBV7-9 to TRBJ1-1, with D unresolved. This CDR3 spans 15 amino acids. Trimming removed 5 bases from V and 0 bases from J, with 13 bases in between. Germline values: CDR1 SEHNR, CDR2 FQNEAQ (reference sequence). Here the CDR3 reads CASSPKQRLNTEAFF. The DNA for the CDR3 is TGTGCCAGCAGCCCGAAACAGAGACTGAACACTGAAGCTTTCTTT.

The CDR3: CASSDVGPYEQFF. The CDR3 DNA reads TGTGCCAGCAGTGACGTGGGACCCTATGAGCAGTTCTTC. The gene calls are TRBV2 and TRBJ2-1, with D possibly called TRBD1 or TRBD2 (5 bases each). This CDR3 spans 13 amino acids. Trimming removed 3 bases at V and 8 bases at J, with 11 bases between. CDR1 SNHLY and CDR2 FYNNEI come from the germline V gene.

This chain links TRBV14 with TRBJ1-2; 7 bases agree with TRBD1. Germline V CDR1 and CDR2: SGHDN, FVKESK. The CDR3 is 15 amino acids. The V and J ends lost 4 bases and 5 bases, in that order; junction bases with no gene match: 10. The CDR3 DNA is TGTGCCAGCAGCCGTAACTCCGGGACAGCTTATGGCTACACCTTC. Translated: CASSRNSGTAYGYTF.

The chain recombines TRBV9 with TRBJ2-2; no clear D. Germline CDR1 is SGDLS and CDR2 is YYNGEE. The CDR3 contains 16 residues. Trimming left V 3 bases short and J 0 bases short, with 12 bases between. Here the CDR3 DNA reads TGTGCCAGCAGCGGCCGCGGCGGATCGAACACCGGGGAGCTGTTTTTT. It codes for CASSGRGGSNTGELFF. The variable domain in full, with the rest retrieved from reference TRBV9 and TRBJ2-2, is DSGVTQTPKHLITATGQRVTLRCSPRSGDLSVYWYQQSLDQGLQFLIQYYNGEERAKGNILERFSAQQFPDLHSELNLSSLELGDSALYFCASSGRGGSNTGELFFGEGSRLTVL.

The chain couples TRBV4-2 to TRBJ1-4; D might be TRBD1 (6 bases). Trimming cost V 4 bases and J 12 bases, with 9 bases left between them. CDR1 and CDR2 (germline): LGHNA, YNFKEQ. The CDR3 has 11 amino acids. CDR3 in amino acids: CASSLRGELFF. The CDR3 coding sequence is TGTGCCAGCAGCCTAAGGGGGGAACTGTTTTTT.

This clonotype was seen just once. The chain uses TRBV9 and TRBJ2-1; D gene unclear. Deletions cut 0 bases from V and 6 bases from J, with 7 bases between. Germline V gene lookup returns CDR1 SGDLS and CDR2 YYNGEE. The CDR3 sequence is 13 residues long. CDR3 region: CASSVEFTNEQFF. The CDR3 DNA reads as TGTGCCAGCAGCGTAGAGTTCACCAATGAGCAGTTCTTC.

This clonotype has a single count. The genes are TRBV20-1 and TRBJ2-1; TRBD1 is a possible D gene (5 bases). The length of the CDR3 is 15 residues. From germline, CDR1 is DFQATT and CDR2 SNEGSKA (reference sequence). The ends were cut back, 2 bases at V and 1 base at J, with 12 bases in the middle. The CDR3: CSARSGRVSYNEQFF. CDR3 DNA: TGCAGTGCTAGATCCGGCAGGGTGTCCTACAATGAGCAGTTCTTC.

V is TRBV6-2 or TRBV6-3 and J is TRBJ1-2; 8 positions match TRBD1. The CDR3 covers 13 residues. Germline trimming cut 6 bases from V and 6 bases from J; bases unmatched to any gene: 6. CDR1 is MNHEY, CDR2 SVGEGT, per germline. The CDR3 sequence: CASRTGQGHGYTF. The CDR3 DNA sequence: TGTGCCAGCAGAACCGGACAGGGCCATGGCTACACCTTC.

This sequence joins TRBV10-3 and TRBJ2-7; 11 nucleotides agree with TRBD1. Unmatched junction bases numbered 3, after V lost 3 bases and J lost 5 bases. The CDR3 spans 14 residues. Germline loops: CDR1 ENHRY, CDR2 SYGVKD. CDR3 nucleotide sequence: TGTGCCATCAGTGACCCGGGACAGGGGGACGAGCAGTACTTC. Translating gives CAISDPGQGDEQYF.

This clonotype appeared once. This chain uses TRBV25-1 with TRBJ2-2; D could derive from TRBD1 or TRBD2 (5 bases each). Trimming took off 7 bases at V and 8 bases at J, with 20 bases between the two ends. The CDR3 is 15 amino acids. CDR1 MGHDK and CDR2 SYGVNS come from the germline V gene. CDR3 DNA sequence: TGTGCCAGCACAGATGACAGCGGATTTTTTGGGGAGCTGTTTTTT. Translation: CASTDDSGFFGELFF.

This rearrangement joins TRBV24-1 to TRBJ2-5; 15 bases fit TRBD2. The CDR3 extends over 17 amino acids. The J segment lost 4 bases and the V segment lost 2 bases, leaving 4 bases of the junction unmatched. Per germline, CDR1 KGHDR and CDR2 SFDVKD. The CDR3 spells CATSDSGLAGGGETQYF. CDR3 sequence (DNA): TGTGCCACCAGTGATTCAGGACTAGCGGGGGGGGGAGAGACCCAGTACTTC.

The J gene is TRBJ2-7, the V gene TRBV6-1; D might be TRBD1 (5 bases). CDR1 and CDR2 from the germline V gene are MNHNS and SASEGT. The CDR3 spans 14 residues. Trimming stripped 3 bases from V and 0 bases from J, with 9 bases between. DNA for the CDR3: TGTGCCAGCAGTGACAGGGCCCTCTCCTACGAGCAGTACTTC. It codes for CASSDRALSYEQYF.

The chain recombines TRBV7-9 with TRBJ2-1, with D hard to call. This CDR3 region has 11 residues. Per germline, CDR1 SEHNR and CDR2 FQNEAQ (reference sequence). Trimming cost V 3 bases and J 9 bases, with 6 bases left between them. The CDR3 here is CASSFNGEQFF. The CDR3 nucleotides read TGTGCCAGCAGCTTCAACGGTGAGCAGTTCTTC.

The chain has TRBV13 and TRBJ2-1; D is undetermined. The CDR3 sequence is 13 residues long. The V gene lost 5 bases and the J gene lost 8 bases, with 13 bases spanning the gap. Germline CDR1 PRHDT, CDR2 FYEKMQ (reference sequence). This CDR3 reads CASSRRLGDEQFF. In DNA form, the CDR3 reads TGTGCCAGCAGCCGCCGCCTTGGGGATGAGCAGTTCTTC.

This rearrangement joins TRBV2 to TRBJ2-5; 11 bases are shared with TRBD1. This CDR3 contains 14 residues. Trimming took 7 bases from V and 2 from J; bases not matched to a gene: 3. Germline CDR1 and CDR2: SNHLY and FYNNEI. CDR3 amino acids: CASTWDRGQETQYF. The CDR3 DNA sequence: TGTGCCAGCACATGGGACAGGGGGCAAGAGACCCAGTACTTC.

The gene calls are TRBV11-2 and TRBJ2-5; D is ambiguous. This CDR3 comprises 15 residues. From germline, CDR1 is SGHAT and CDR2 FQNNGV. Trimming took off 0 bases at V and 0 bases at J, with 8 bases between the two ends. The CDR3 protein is CASSLDMGYQETQYF. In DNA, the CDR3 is TGTGCCAGCAGCTTAGATATGGGGTACCAAGAGACCCAGTACTTC. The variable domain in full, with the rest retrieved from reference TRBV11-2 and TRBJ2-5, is EAGVAQSPRYKIIEKRQSVAFWCNPISGHATLYWYQQILGQGPKLLIQFQNNGVVDDSQLPKDRFSAERLKGVDSTLKIQPAKLEDSAVYLCASSLDMGYQETQYFGPGTRLLVL.

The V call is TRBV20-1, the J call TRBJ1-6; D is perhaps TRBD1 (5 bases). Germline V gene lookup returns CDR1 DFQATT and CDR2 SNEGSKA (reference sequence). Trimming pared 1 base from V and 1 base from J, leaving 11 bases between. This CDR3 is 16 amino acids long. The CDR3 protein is CSARVSRGSYNSPLHF. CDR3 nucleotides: TGCAGTGCTAGAGTGTCGAGGGGATCCTATAATTCACCCCTCCACTTT.

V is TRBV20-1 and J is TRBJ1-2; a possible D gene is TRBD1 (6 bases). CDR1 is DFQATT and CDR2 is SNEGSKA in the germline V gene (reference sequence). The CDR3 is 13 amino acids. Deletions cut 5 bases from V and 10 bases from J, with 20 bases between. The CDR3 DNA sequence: TGCAGTGCTCCCTACCGGGACACCTGGTCCTACACCTTC. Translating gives CSAPYRDTWSYTF.

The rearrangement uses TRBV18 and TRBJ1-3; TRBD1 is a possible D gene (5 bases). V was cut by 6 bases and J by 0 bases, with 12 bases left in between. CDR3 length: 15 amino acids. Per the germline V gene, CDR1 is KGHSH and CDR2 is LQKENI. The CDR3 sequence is CASSTGGTSGNTIYF. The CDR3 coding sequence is TGTGCCAGCTCGACCGGGGGGACCTCTGGAAACACCATATATTTT.

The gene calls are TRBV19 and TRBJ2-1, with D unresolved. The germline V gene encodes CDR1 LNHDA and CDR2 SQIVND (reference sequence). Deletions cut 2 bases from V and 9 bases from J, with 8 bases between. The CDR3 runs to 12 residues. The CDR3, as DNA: TGTGCCAGTAGTATATCGCGGTTTGAGCAGTTCTTC. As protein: CASSISRFEQFF.

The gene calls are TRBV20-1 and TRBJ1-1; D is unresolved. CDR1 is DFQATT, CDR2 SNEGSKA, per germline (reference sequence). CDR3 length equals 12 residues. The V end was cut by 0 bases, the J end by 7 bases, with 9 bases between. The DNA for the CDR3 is TGCAGTGCTAGAGATATAGGACTTGAAGCTTTCTTT. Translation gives CSARDIGLEAFF.

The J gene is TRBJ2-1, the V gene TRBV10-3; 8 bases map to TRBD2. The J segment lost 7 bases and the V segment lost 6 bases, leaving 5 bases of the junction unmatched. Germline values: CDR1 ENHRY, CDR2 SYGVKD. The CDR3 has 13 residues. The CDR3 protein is CAISGGAENEQFF. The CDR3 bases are TGTGCCATCAGCGGGGGGGCCGAGAATGAGCAGTTCTTC.

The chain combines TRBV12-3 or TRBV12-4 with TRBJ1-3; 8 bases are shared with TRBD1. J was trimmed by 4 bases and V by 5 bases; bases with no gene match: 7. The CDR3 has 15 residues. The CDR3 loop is CASSTDRANGNTIYF. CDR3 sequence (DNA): TGTGCCAGCAGTACGGACAGGGCGAACGGAAACACCATATATTTT.